The subject of this entry is one T cell receptor beta chain. Its specificity is not known. The source of the sample is a study of T cell responses to AZD1222 COVID-19 vaccine. Study background: Researchers grouped second doses given at about 4 or about 12 weeks into one pool. Study outcomes and limitations: With dominance at 160-218 and 743-854, vaccine-associated CD4 TCRs spanned spike. As reported, nearly half of all spike-specific TCRs target variant regions that are unmutated. Donor demographics were predominantly white British with a female majority; clonal diversity may be underestimated.

TCRdb keeps only in-frame clones here, not all; method: immunoSEQ multiplex PCR. This table has roughly 140,000 clones, 88% appearing once. CDR3 length: 14 residues. Germline lookup yields CDR1 SGHDT and CDR2 YYEEEE. V was cut by 1 base and J by 10 bases, with 12 bases left in between. The clonotype was recovered from an adult in good health. V and J are TRBV5-6 and TRBJ1-6; D unclear. The sequences come from peripheral blood, collected on day 0 of AZD1222 vaccination. This CDR3 reads CASSLKTNYSPLHF. The CDR3 DNA follows: TGTGCCAGCAGCTTGAAGACAAACTACTCACCCCTCCACTTT.